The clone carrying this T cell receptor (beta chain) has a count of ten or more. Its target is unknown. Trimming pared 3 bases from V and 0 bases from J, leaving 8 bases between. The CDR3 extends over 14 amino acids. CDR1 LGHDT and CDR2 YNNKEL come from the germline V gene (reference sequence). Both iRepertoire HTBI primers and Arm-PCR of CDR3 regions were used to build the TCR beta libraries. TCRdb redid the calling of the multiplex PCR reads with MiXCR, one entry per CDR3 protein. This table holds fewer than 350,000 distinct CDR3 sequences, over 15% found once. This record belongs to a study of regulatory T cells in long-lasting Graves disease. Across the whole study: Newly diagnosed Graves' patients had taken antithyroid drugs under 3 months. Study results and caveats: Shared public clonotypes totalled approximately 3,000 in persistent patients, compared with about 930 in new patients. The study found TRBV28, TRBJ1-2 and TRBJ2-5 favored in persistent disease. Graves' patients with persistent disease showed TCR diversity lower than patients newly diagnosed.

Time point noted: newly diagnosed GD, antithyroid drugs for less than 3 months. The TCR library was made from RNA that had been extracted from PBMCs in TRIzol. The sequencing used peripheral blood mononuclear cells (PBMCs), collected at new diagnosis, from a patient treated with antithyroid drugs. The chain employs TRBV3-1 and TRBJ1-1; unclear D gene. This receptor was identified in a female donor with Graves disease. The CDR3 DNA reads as TGTGCCAGCAGCCATGCCTTCGTGAACACTGAAGCTTTCTTT. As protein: CASSHAFVNTEAFF.